The 27 T cell receptor beta chains below were found in one sample sequenced in a study of cytomegalovirus exposure and HLA in healthy donors. 13 Jbeta primers and 60 Vbeta primers were used for the PCR. Measured with immunoSEQ multiplex PCR; TCRdb has only the in-frame clones, and not every one. The sample shows roughly 84,000 clones, 55% to 65% of them seen only once. Sequenced sample: PBMCs. These receptor sequences come from a woman aged 40 to 50 in good health and CMV-seropositive.

This clone turned up a few times. The gene calls are TRBV4-3 and TRBJ1-2; D not certain. The length of the CDR3 is 14 residues. V was pared by 0 bases and J by 8 bases, with 13 bases between. The germline CDR1 and CDR2 sequences are LGHNA and YSLEER. CDR3: CASSQEGGGEGYTF. The DNA for the CDR3 is TGCGCCAGCAGCCAAGAAGGAGGAGGTGAGGGCTACACCTTC.

V is TRBV5-1 and J is TRBJ2-5; D might be TRBD1 (6 bases). Germline CDR1 is SGHRS and CDR2 is YFSETQ. This CDR3 is built from 14 residues. Trimming cost V 3 bases and J 5 bases, with 14 bases left between them. CDR3 residues: CASSWGQGTETQYF. The CDR3 nucleotides are TGCGCCAGCAGCTGGGGGCAGGGAACCGAGACCCAGTACTTC.

The sample holds one count of this clone. The CDR3 sequence: CASRTGMWTEAFF. DNA for the CDR3: TGTGCCAGCAGGACAGGGATGTGGACTGAAGCTTTCTTT. The chain couples TRBV25-1 to TRBJ1-1, with TRBD1 identical over 7 bases. The CDR3 totals 13 residues. J lost 5 bases, V lost 6 bases, and 6 bases had no gene match. CDR1 and CDR2 (germline): MGHDK, SYGVNS.

The rearrangement links TRBV5-4 to TRBJ1-3; the D is unclear. Deletions cut 2 bases from V and 0 bases from J, with 6 bases between. The CDR3 loop spans 14 amino acids. Germline V CDR1 and CDR2: SGHNT, YYREEE (reference sequence). DNA of the CDR3: TGTGCCAGCAGCTTCGAGTTCTCTGGAAACACCATATATTTT. Encoded protein: CASSFEFSGNTIYF.

The V call is TRBV30, the J call TRBJ2-7; 7 nucleotides align to TRBD2. Germline V gives CDR1 GTSNPN, CDR2 SVGIG (reference sequence). Losses at the gene ends were 0 bases for V and 3 bases for J; bases not matched to a gene: 8. The length of the CDR3 is 15 residues. The CDR3: CAWSVPGAGIYEQYF. The DNA for the CDR3 is TGTGCCTGGAGTGTACCTGGAGCGGGGATCTACGAGCAGTACTTC.

V gene TRBV7-9 combines with J gene TRBJ1-2; D not certain. V lost 2 bases and J 4 bases, leaving 8 bases between the germline ends. The length of the CDR3 is 13 residues. Germline lookup yields CDR1 SEHNR and CDR2 FQNEAQ (reference sequence). CDR3 bases: TGTGCCAGCAGCTTACTAGATTTCTATGGCTACACCTTC. It encodes CASSLLDFYGYTF.

The chain is built from TRBV7-2 and TRBJ2-2, with 9 bases identical to TRBD1. CDR3 length: 15 amino acids. Germline V CDR1 and CDR2: SGHTA, FQGNSA. Unmatched junction bases numbered 4, after V lost 8 bases and J lost 0 bases. CDR3 DNA: TGTGCCAGCGGGGGGACAGGGTCGAACACCGGGGAGCTGTTTTTT. This codes for CASGGTGSNTGELFF. The full variable domain, its missing parts supplied by reference TRBV7-2 and TRBJ2-2, is GAGVSQSPSNKVTEKGKDVELRCDPISGHTALYWYRQSLGQGLEFLIYFQGNSAPDKSGLPSDRFSAERTGGSVSTLTIQRTQQEDSAVYLCASGGTGSNTGELFFGEGSRLTVL.

The rearrangement uses TRBV27 and TRBJ1-5; D call uncertain. The CDR3 is made up of 11 amino acids. Germline V lookup: CDR1 MNHEY, CDR2 SMNVEV (reference sequence). The V and J ends lost 9 bases and 7 bases respectively, with 10 bases between them. The DNA for the CDR3 is TGTGCCAGTCCTGTGGGCCAGCCCCAGCATTTT. Translation: CASPVGQPQHF.

This clone occurred once. The chain uses TRBV27 and TRBJ2-7, with a tentative D call TRBD1 (6 bases). CDR3 length: 16 amino acids. Germline CDR1 MNHEY, CDR2 SMNVEV (reference sequence). V shed 2 bases and J shed 1 base, with 15 bases lying between them. This CDR3 reads CASSLGALTGSYEQYF. CDR3 bases: TGTGCCAGCAGTTTAGGGGCCCTAACAGGGTCCTACGAGCAGTACTTC.

This clone occurred a few times. The gene calls are TRBV13 and TRBJ2-7, with a tentative D call TRBD2 (5 bases). Germline CDR1 is PRHDT and CDR2 is FYEKMQ (reference sequence). The CDR3 covers 14 residues. The V and J ends lost 5 bases and 4 bases respectively, with 15 bases between them. CDR3 sequence (DNA): TGTGCCAGCAGCGAACGAAGAGGGCTTTACGAGCAGTACTTC. Protein sequence: CASSERRGLYEQYF.

This clone was picked up a small number of times. The chain employs TRBV5-5 and TRBJ1-4, with 7 positions matching TRBD1. Germline V gene data show CDR1 as SGHKS and CDR2 as YYEKEE (reference sequence). CDR3 size: 16 residues. Trimming cost V 5 bases and J 0 bases; bases outside gene matches: 7. The CDR3 sequence is CASSFLRGTTNEKLFF. The CDR3 nucleotides are TGTGCCAGCAGTTTCCTCAGGGGGACAACTAATGAAAAACTGTTTTTT. The full variable domain, its missing parts supplied by reference TRBV5-5 and TRBJ1-4, is DAGVTQSPTHLIKTRGQQVTLRCSPISGHKSVSWYQQVLGQGPQFIFQYYEKEERGRGNFPDRFSARQFPNYSSELNVNALLLGDSALYLCASSFLRGTTNEKLFFGSGTQLSVL.

V and J are TRBV4-3 and TRBJ1-3; 8 nucleotides line up with TRBD1. With 4 bases clipped from V and 8 bases from J, the junction kept 7 bases outside the gene matches. The germline V gene has CDR1 LGHNA and CDR2 YSLEER. There are 14 residues in the CDR3. The CDR3 is CASSRGQGADTIYF. The CDR3 coding sequence is TGCGCCAGCAGCCGGGGCCAGGGGGCTGACACCATATATTTT.

The table lists this clone with a few counts. J is TRBJ2-1 and V is TRBV7-7; TRBD2 aligns across 16 bases. The CDR3 totals 17 residues. From germline, CDR1 is SSHAT and CDR2 FNYEAQ (reference sequence). V dropped 6 bases and J dropped 7; count of bases not matched to a gene: 9. CDR3 coding DNA: TGTGCCAGCAGTCCCCCCGGGACTAGCGGGAGGGCTAATGAGCAGTTCTTC. Translated: CASSPPGTSGRANEQFF.

V gene TRBV2 combines with J gene TRBJ1-1, with D perhaps matching TRBD1 (6 bases). Deletions cut 11 bases from V and 1 base from J, with 14 bases between. The CDR3 loop spans 13 amino acids. The germline V gene has CDR1 SNHLY and CDR2 FYNNEI. The CDR3 sequence: CAYYRDRNTEAFF. The CDR3 DNA follows: TGTGCCTACTACAGGGATAGGAACACTGAAGCTTTCTTT.

The chain combines TRBV13 with TRBJ2-3; TRBD2 matches at 7 bases. This CDR3 has 18 amino acids. The trim removed 1 base at V and 6 bases at J, leaving 16 bases unmatched. Germline CDR1 PRHDT, CDR2 FYEKMQ (reference sequence). The chain's CDR3 is CASSLEVLRGRGDDTQYF. The CDR3, as DNA: TGTGCCAGCAGCTTAGAAGTTCTTCGCGGGAGAGGGGACGATACGCAGTATTTT.

The chain carries TRBV5-3 and TRBJ2-7, with 12 bases lining up with TRBD2. TRBV5-3 is annotated as an ORF whose role is uncertain. The CDR3 contains 17 residues. The V and J ends lost 4 bases and 3 bases, in that order; junction bases with no gene match: 11. The DNA of the CDR3 is TGTGCCAGAAGCCTCCGTTTCAGGACTAGCGGGAACTACGAGCAGTACTTC. The encoded protein is CARSLRFRTSGNYEQYF.

Worth noting for this clone: In the same sample, other DNA sequences code for this CDR3. The gene calls are TRBV10-2 and TRBJ2-7, with D perhaps TRBD2 (5 bases). Trimming stripped 2 bases from V and 5 bases from J, with 13 bases between. The CDR3 is made up of 14 amino acids. Germline V CDR1 and CDR2: WSHSY, SAAADI. The CDR3 sequence is CASSEPTGSDEQYF. DNA for the CDR3: TGCGCCAGCAGTGAGCCGACGGGGTCGGACGAGCAGTACTTC.

CDR3 DNA: TGCGCCAGCAGCCAAGCCGCGCTAGCGGTATCCCAGTACTTC. It specifies CASSQAALAVSQYF. The gene calls are TRBV4-1 and TRBJ2-7; TRBD2 agrees at 7 bases. This CDR3 contains 14 residues. Germline V lookup: CDR1 MGHRA, CDR2 YSYEKL. V shed 1 base, J shed 10 bases, and the junction held 10 bases outside the gene matches.

The J gene is TRBJ1-1, the V gene TRBV10-3; no definite D call. The germline gives CDR1 ENHRY, CDR2 SYGVKD. This CDR3 has 11 residues. V was clipped by 6 bases and J by 11 bases, with 13 bases between them. CDR3 amino acids: CAIRRSGFAFF. The CDR3 DNA reads TGTGCCATCAGGAGGTCGGGGTTCGCTTTCTTT.

The gene calls are TRBV11-1 and TRBJ1-1, with D perhaps matching TRBD1 (5 bases). Trimming shortened V by 1 base and J by 0 bases, and 9 bases separated the two germline ends. This CDR3 is 15 amino acids long. Germline assignment: CDR1 SGHAT and CDR2 FQDESV (reference sequence). Here the CDR3 DNA reads TGTGCCAGCAGCTTAGTTGGGGCTATGAACACTGAAGCTTTCTTT. Its protein product is CASSLVGAMNTEAFF.

The chain uses TRBV19 and TRBJ1-2, with 7 bases fitting TRBD1. The CDR3 contains 14 residues. Germline assignment: CDR1 LNHDA and CDR2 SQIVND (reference sequence). V dropped 5 bases and J dropped 8; count of bases not matched to a gene: 11. The CDR3 DNA is TGTGCCAGTAGTGCTGGACAGGCGCGATACGGCTACACCTTC. The encoded protein is CASSAGQARYGYTF.

This clone appeared a few times. The CDR3 DNA is TGTGCCAGCCTCCGGGACCCCTCAGGGGTGAAGTACTTC. Encoded protein: CASLRDPSGVKYF. This chain joins TRBV6-1 and TRBJ2-7; TRBD1 is a possible D gene (6 bases). Per the germline V gene, CDR1 is MNHNS and CDR2 is SASEGT. This CDR3 spans 13 amino acids. V was shortened by 8 bases and J by 11 bases, with 22 bases between the two germline ends.

This clone has a handful of counts. The chain joins TRBV10-3 to TRBJ2-1; possibly TRBD2 for D (5 bases). This CDR3 region has 11 residues. V lost 10 bases and J lost 5, with 9 bases in between. CDR1 and CDR2 from the germline V gene are ENHRY and SYGVKD. The DNA of the CDR3 is TGTGCCACCCAGACTAACAATGAGCAGTTCTTC. Protein: CATQTNNEQFF.

The V and J genes are TRBV6-5 and TRBJ2-3, with D tentatively TRBD1 (5 bases). CDR3 length: 12 residues. Looked up from germline, CDR1 is MNHEY and CDR2 is SVGAGI. The V and J ends lost 10 bases and 4 bases respectively, with 12 bases between them. CDR3 protein: CATVGHPDTQYF. The CDR3 DNA follows: TGTGCCACTGTGGGGCACCCAGATACGCAGTATTTT.

The rearrangement uses TRBV7-9 and TRBJ2-7; perhaps TRBD2 as D (6 bases). V lost 5 bases, J lost 2 bases, and 13 bases lay in between. CDR1 is SEHNR, CDR2 FQNEAQ, per germline (reference sequence). This CDR3 contains 14 residues. CDR3: CASSPTSGAYEQYF. The CDR3 nucleotides read TGTGCCAGCAGCCCGACCTCGGGGGCCTACGAGCAGTACTTC.

V usage is TRBV27 and J usage is TRBJ2-3; D not resolved. This CDR3 is built from 13 residues. Per the germline V gene, CDR1 is MNHEY and CDR2 is SMNVEV (reference sequence). The V end lost 5 bases, the J end lost 0 bases, and 6 bases lay between the germline ends. CDR3 DNA sequence: TGTGCCAGCAGTCCCCCTAGCACAGATACGCAGTATTTT. This encodes CASSPPSTDTQYF.

This clone came up once. CDR3 in amino acids: CASSLARGGGNTIYF. CDR3 bases: TGTGCCAGCAGCTTAGCCAGGGGTGGTGGAAACACCATATATTTT. This sequence joins TRBV7-2 and TRBJ1-3; perhaps TRBD1 as D (6 bases). This CDR3 is built from 15 residues. Germline assignment: CDR1 SGHTA and CDR2 FQGNSA. V shed 0 bases and J shed 3 bases, with 9 bases lying between them.